What follows are 24 T cell receptor beta chains derived from one specimen sequenced in a study of beta chain features in type 1 diabetes. Their antigens remain unidentified. Study-level findings and limits: A moderate, significant TCRB CDR3 shortening appeared in type 1 diabetes across four CD4+ subsets.

Expressed TCRB transcripts were sequenced because the isolated RNA had all been reverse transcribed beforehand. Assay: immunoSEQ multiplex PCR; the TCRdb copy retains only in-frame clones and omits some. The profile covers some 700,000 clones, with 13% appearing a single time and about 0.02% taken by the ten largest. Sequencing used naive CD4+ T cells from blood. The receptor set was obtained from a man aged 18 to 35 with type 1 diabetes.

Turning to this clone: In the same sample, other DNA sequences code for this CDR3. This chain connects TRBV30 to TRBJ2-1, with 7 positions matching TRBD2. Trimming removed 2 bases from V and 4 bases from J; junction bases left unmatched: 2. The V gene's germline CDR1 is GTSNPN and CDR2 SVGIG (reference sequence). The CDR3 length is 13 residues. The CDR3: CAWSRGGYNEQFF. The DNA of the CDR3 is TGTGCCTGGAGTCGCGGGGGTTACAATGAGCAGTTCTTC.

This chain connects TRBV7-3 to TRBJ2-5; D is possibly TRBD2 (6 bases). The germline CDR1 and CDR2 sequences are SGHTA and FQGTGA. The length of the CDR3 is 15 residues. The ends were cut back, 1 base at V and 2 bases at J, with 11 bases in the middle. CDR3 DNA sequence: TGTGCCAGCAGCTTAAGGGGCGGGGAGCAAGAGACCCAGTACTTC. It codes for CASSLRGGEQETQYF. The full variable domain, its missing parts supplied by reference TRBV7-3 and TRBJ2-5, is GAGVSQTPSNKVTEKGKYVELRCDPISGHTALYWYRQSLGQGPEFLIYFQGTGAADDSGLPNDRFFAVRPEGSVSTLKIQRTERGDSAVYLCASSLRGGEQETQYFGPGTRLLVL.

With regard to this clone: Distinct nucleotide sequences in the sample also encode this CDR3. The chain joins TRBV2 to TRBJ2-5; 7 bases align to TRBD1. The CDR3 covers 14 residues. Germline values: CDR1 SNHLY, CDR2 FYNNEI. Trimming removed 4 bases from V and 1 base from J; junction bases left unmatched: 3. In DNA, the CDR3 is TGTGCCAGCAGTGGCCCAGGGGGCCAAGAGACCCAGTACTTC. It specifies CASSGPGGQETQYF.

The gene calls are TRBV10-3 and TRBJ2-2; possible D gene TRBD2, 5 bases. Germline CDR1 and CDR2: ENHRY and SYGVKD. V was trimmed by 11 bases and J by 0 bases, leaving 16 bases between them. The CDR3 has 15 amino acids. Here the CDR3 DNA reads TGTGCCTCCGGCAGCGGAGGAGCGAACACCGGGGAGCTGTTTTTT. It translates to CASGSGGANTGELFF.

This clone was detected a few times. V usage is TRBV4-1 and J usage is TRBJ2-1; 7 nucleotides align to TRBD2. There are 14 residues in the CDR3. V trimming: 3 bases; J trimming: 9 bases; junction bases outside the gene matches: 8. Germline V lookup: CDR1 MGHRA, CDR2 YSYEKL. The CDR3 protein is CASSQGGTIVEQFF. The CDR3 DNA follows: TGCGCCAGCAGCCAGGGTGGGACTATCGTTGAGCAGTTCTTC.

This rearrangement joins TRBV28 to TRBJ2-2; a possible D gene is TRBD1 (6 bases). Germline V CDR1 and CDR2: MDHEN, SYDVKM. V lost 6 bases, J lost 1 base, and 12 bases lay in between. The CDR3 has 15 amino acids. The CDR3 DNA reads TGTGCCAGCAGCTTGCCGACAGGGAACACCGGGGAGCTGTTTTTT. Protein product: CASSLPTGNTGELFF.

V gene TRBV10-2 combines with J gene TRBJ2-6; tentatively, D is TRBD1 (6 bases). V gave up 5 bases and J gave up 3 bases, with 14 bases separating them. The CDR3 spans 16 residues. Germline V lookup: CDR1 WSHSY, CDR2 SAAADI. DNA for the CDR3: TGCGCCAGCAGTCTACAGGGAATGGTTGGGGCCAACGTCCTGACTTTC. Its protein is CASSLQGMVGANVLTF.

This chain links TRBV4-2 with TRBJ2-1; D not certain. The CDR3 is 17 residues long. Looked up from germline, CDR1 is LGHNA and CDR2 is YNFKEQ. The V gene lost 4 bases and the J gene lost 0 bases, with 16 bases spanning the gap. CDR3 coding DNA: TGTGCCAGCAGCCCCATGGCCGCAACGAGCTCCTACAATGAGCAGTTCTTC. Translation: CASSPMAATSSYNEQFF.

This clone showed up just a few times. V gene TRBV9 combines with J gene TRBJ2-6; D unclear. Trimming pared 0 bases from V and 0 bases from J, leaving 4 bases between. This CDR3 spans 15 amino acids. Germline V gene lookup returns CDR1 SGDLS and CDR2 YYNGEE. In nucleotides, the CDR3 is TGTGCCAGCAGCGTAGATGGCTCTGGGGCCAACGTCCTGACTTTC. It is translated as CASSVDGSGANVLTF.

V usage is TRBV11-3 and J usage is TRBJ2-1, with TRBD2 identical over 7 bases. The CDR3 sequence is 14 residues long. Germline loops: CDR1 SGHNT, CDR2 YENEEA. Trimming at V came to 4 bases and at J to 7 bases, leaving 7 bases not matched to a gene. Written as DNA, the CDR3 is TGTGCCAGCAGCTCTCGACTAGCAGTGAATGAGCAGTTCTTC. It yields the protein CASSSRLAVNEQFF.

This clone was counted only a few times. The rearrangement links TRBV27 to TRBJ1-4; D remains ambiguous. Deletions cut 6 bases from V and 8 bases from J, with 19 bases between. This CDR3 has 15 residues. The germline V gene encodes CDR1 MNHEY and CDR2 SMNVEV (reference sequence). The CDR3 DNA is TGTGCCAGCAGCCTAGTCCCGCCGTCAAGAGAAAAACTGTTTTTT. It codes for CASSLVPPSREKLFF.

The rearrangement uses TRBV30 and TRBJ2-7; 9 bases line up with TRBD1. Germline V gives CDR1 GTSNPN, CDR2 SVGIG (reference sequence). The CDR3 loop spans 16 amino acids. Trimming at V came to 0 bases and at J to 4 bases, leaving 10 bases not matched to a gene. CDR3 sequence reads: CAWSVKSTGGEYEQYF. As DNA, the CDR3 is TGTGCCTGGAGTGTAAAGTCTACAGGGGGCGAGTACGAGCAGTACTTC.

The rearrangement uses TRBV7-9 and TRBJ2-7; D might be TRBD1 or TRBD2, each matching 5 bases. V lost 1 base, J lost 7 bases, and 14 bases lay in between. From germline, CDR1 is SEHNR and CDR2 FQNEAQ (reference sequence). This CDR3 comprises 14 residues. CDR3 region: CASSLEAGTREQYF. CDR3 coding DNA: TGTGCCAGCAGCTTAGAGGCAGGGACGAGGGAGCAGTACTTC.

This clone has more than one count but fewer than ten. One junction end disagrees with the germline gene, perhaps due to a read error. The chain carries TRBV7-7 and TRBJ2-5; 11 nucleotides match TRBD1. Germline V gene lookup returns CDR1 SSHAT and CDR2 FNYEAQ (reference sequence). The CDR3 runs 16 residues. Written as DNA, the CDR3 is TGTGCTAGCAGCCCTGGACCGGGACAGGGGGGGACGACCCAGTACTTC. As protein: CASSPGPGQGGTTQYF.

Only a few counts were recorded for this clone. The chain is built from TRBV10-3 and TRBJ1-1, with 8 bases that match TRBD1. Germline values: CDR1 ENHRY, CDR2 SYGVKD. The V and J ends lost 7 bases and 2 bases, in that order; junction bases with no gene match: 6. This CDR3 contains 14 residues. CDR3 loop: CAITGTGVNTEAFF. In nucleotides, the CDR3 is TGTGCCATCACCGGGACAGGAGTCAACACTGAAGCTTTCTTT.

This clone has more than one count but fewer than ten. CDR3 amino acids: CASRSGTEGYGYTF. The DNA of the CDR3 is TGTGCCAGTAGATCGGGGACCGAGGGCTATGGCTACACCTTC. This chain connects TRBV19 to TRBJ1-2; TRBD1 is a possible D gene (5 bases). CDR3 length equals 14 residues. Per germline, CDR1 LNHDA and CDR2 SQIVND (reference sequence). Deletions cut 6 bases from V and 4 bases from J, with 15 bases between.

This clone was seen a handful of times. The CDR3 here is CASSFASAPSPLHF. DNA of the CDR3: TGTGCCAGCAGCTTCGCCTCCGCTCCCTCACCCCTCCACTTT. The chain is built from TRBV7-9 and TRBJ1-6; D unclear. The germline V gene encodes CDR1 SEHNR and CDR2 FQNEAQ (reference sequence). The CDR3 has 14 amino acids. With 3 bases removed from V and 10 bases from J, the gap between germline ends came to 13 bases. The full variable domain, its missing parts supplied by reference TRBV7-9 and TRBJ1-6, is DTGVSQNPRHKITKRGQNVTFRCDPISEHNRLYWYRQTLGQGPEFLTYFQNEAQLEKSRLLSDRFSAERPKGSFSTLEIQRTEQGDSAMYLCASSFASAPSPLHFGNGTRLTVT.

The rearrangement joins TRBV28 to TRBJ1-6; D is unresolved. There are 11 residues in the CDR3. Germline V gene lookup returns CDR1 MDHEN and CDR2 SYDVKM. The germline V and J ends were trimmed by 4 bases and 13 bases, with 8 bases remaining between them. Here the CDR3 reads CASSSRRPLHF. CDR3 sequence (DNA): TGTGCCAGCAGTTCCCGCCGCCCCCTCCACTTT.

This clone was counted a few times. This chain links TRBV6-5 with TRBJ2-7; D is uncertain. Germline V gene sequence: CDR1 MNHEY, CDR2 SVGAGI. V was clipped by 0 bases and J by 1 base, with 7 bases between them. The CDR3 loop spans 14 amino acids. CDR3 coding DNA: TGTGCCAGCAGTTACTCCGCTGAATCCTACGAGCAGTACTTC. Translation gives CASSYSAESYEQYF.

This chain joins TRBV7-9 and TRBJ2-6; D is possibly TRBD2 (5 bases). CDR1 is SEHNR, CDR2 FQNEAQ, per germline (reference sequence). Between the trimmed V and J ends, which lost 5 bases and 9 bases, there was a span of 23 bases. CDR3 length equals 17 residues. CDR3 loop: CASSPERATERVNVLTF. The CDR3 DNA reads as TGTGCCAGCAGCCCCGAAAGGGCCACCGAGAGGGTCAACGTCCTGACTTTC.

This chain links TRBV5-4 with TRBJ2-1; tentative D call: TRBD2 (7 bases). This CDR3 spans 17 amino acids. V lost 4 bases to trimming and J lost 5 bases, with 22 bases between them. Germline values: CDR1 SGHNT, CDR2 YYREEE (reference sequence). The CDR3 spells CASSPRGGRGINNEQFF. The CDR3 nucleotides read TGTGCCAGCAGCCCCCGAGGGGGGCGGGGGATTAACAATGAGCAGTTCTTC.

This chain uses TRBV9 with TRBJ2-4; 7 bases fit TRBD2. Germline loops: CDR1 SGDLS, CDR2 YYNGEE. The ends lost 4 bases at V and 6 bases at J; junction bases unmatched: 4. The CDR3 has 13 amino acids. CDR3 nucleotides: TGTGCCAGCAGCCCCTCGGGGGGAAACATTCAGTACTTC. Its translation is CASSPSGGNIQYF. Supplemented by reference TRBV9 and TRBJ2-4, the full variable domain reads DSGVTQTPKHLITATGQRVTLRCSPRSGDLSVYWYQQSLDQGLQFLIQYYNGEERAKGNILERFSAQQFPDLHSELNLSSLELGDSALYFCASSPSGGNIQYFGAGTRLSVL.

This clone was found a few times. CDR3: CSVEDYTGVGYTF. CDR3 nucleotide sequence: TGCAGCGTTGAAGATTACACAGGGGTTGGCTACACCTTC. V gene TRBV29-1 combines with J gene TRBJ1-2; 7 nucleotides align to TRBD1. V trimming: 0 bases; J trimming: 7 bases; junction bases outside the gene matches: 5. The V gene's germline CDR1 is SQVTM and CDR2 ANQGSEA. This CDR3 is 13 amino acids long.

The chain recombines TRBV18 with TRBJ1-5, with unresolved D. This CDR3 has 13 amino acids. Between the trimmed V and J ends, which lost 5 bases and 2 bases, there was a span of 7 bases. Germline V gene sequence: CDR1 KGHSH, CDR2 LQKENI. The DNA of the CDR3 is TGTGCCAGCTCAGGGCAGGGCAATCAGCCCCAGCATTTT. Encoded protein: CASSGQGNQPQHF.